One T cell receptor (beta chain) is described in this entry. The sample comes from a study of blood T cell repertoires in COVID-19. Whole-study context: Whether acute or convalescent, the COVID-19 samples came from the United States, Italy and Spain. Sources were T cells, B-cell-depleted T cells, or PBMCs; the material itself was cDNA or gDNA.

Study processing details: Estimation of nucleated cell counts relied on the amplification of reference gene primers. Clones were read by immunoSEQ multiplex PCR, and TCRdb kept only the in-frame ones, dropping some. That table gives V, J and clone size, and the DNA gave D and trimming. The sample yields about 170,000 clones, approximately 89% seen once. The CDR3 contains 18 residues. The clonotype was recovered from a man between 65 and 80 years old with acute or convalescent COVID-19. Sequencing was done on a sample of peripheral blood. The chain is built from TRBV21-1 and TRBJ2-2; the table assigns TRBD2, which was not confirmed against the DNA. TRBV21-1 corresponds to a pseudogene. Here the CDR3 DNA reads TGTGCCAGCAGCAAAGGGCTAGCGGGAGGTGAAAACACCGGGGAGCTGTTTTTT. The encoded protein is CASSKGLAGGENTGELFF.